This TCR beta chain was sequenced during a study of monozygotic twins with inflammatory bowel disease. Study observations and caveats: Among IBD patients, TCRbeta diversity (inverse Simpson) was lower than in healthy co-twins. Healthy twins shared more clonotypes with others than IBD patients, most markedly active ones.

Reprocessing the 5' RACE reads, TCRdb reports a single entry for every CDR3 protein and omits DNA. The sample table sets out more than 110,000 distinct CDR3 sequences. CDR1 is SGHDN and CDR2 is FVKESK in the germline V gene. The CDR3 runs 15 residues. Details on this clonotype: Antigen: not known.

The source is a human donor with ulcerative colitis or Crohn's disease, or a healthy co-twin of an affected twin (not recorded which). Sequencing was performed on blood. This rearrangement joins TRBV14 to TRBJ1-1. The CDR3 region is CASSQAGGRNTEAFF.